The T cell receptor beta chain under discussion was sequenced for a study of cytomegalovirus exposure and HLA in healthy donors. Overall study results and limits: Productive status was seen about 90% or about 30% of the time for most TCR beta V segments in an earlier analysis. An apparent linkage of common viral pathogens to several of the most significant clusters emerged in a later analysis. Fewer N-insertions than the 666-donor mean were reportedly shown by an Asian-associated ancestry cluster in a later analysis.

Looked up from germline, CDR1 is KGHSH and CDR2 is LQKENI. The CDR3 is 14 amino acids. This clone was seen only a few times. Its antigen is unidentified. One end of the junction varies from germline; a read error may be responsible. The study ran its PCR with 60 Vbeta and 13 Jbeta primers. Data came from immunoSEQ multiplex PCR; TCRdb stores just in-frame clones and leaves some out. The repertoire has fewer than 250,000 clones, 77% of them found once; the top ten carry roughly 2.1%. Material: PBMCs. The receptor was derived from a woman aged 25 to 39 in good health and CMV-seropositive. The chain joins TRBV18 to TRBJ2-7, with 14 bases lining up with TRBD2. The CDR3 loop is CASSPGGTSGSLDF. Written as DNA, the CDR3 is TGTGCCAGCTCACCAGGAGGGACTAGCGGGAGTTTGGACTTC.